There are a few counts of the clone carrying this T cell receptor (beta chain). Antigen: not known. Sequenced by immunoSEQ multiplex PCR; TCRdb stores in-frame clones only, minus some. The sample shows roughly 120,000 clones, around 80% of them seen only once. Time point meaning: baseline pretreatment blood. Described treatment: 15 Gy SBRT to primary tumor, nephrectomy 4 weeks later. Blood was sampled at baseline, 2 weeks and 4 weeks after SBRT. The tumor was a clear cell renal cell carcinoma. This record comes from a study of radiation and T cells in renal cell carcinoma. General study results and limits: Top tumor clonotypes rose in blood 2 weeks post-radiation, then contracted. Without pretreatment biopsies, baseline tumor clonotype presence was undetermined.

The ends were cut back, 4 bases at V and 3 bases at J, with 7 bases in the middle. Germline assignment: CDR1 SGHDT and CDR2 YYEEEE. This CDR3 contains 12 residues. The receptor was derived from a woman aged 55-69 years with renal cell carcinoma. The chain joins TRBV5-6 to TRBJ1-1, with D perhaps matching TRBD1 (5 bases). The sequenced sample was blood, obtained from a patient whose treatment included radiotherapy and nephrectomy. The DNA of the CDR3 is TGTGCCAGCAGCCTGACAGACACTGAAGCTTTCTTT. Protein sequence: CASSLTDTEAFF.